This T cell receptor (beta chain) appears in the sequencing data of a study of regulatory T cells in long-lasting Graves disease. This clonotype was picked up many times. Germline V gene sequence: CDR1 SGHNT, CDR2 YENEEA. Losses at the gene ends were 3 bases for V and 10 bases for J; bases not matched to a gene: 23. CDR3 length: 20 amino acids. Researchers made TCR beta libraries by using iRepertoire HTBI primers and running Arm-PCR on CDR3 regions. TCRdb ran MiXCR on the multiplex PCR reads and lists one entry per CDR3 protein. The table records about 440,000 distinct CDR3 sequences, approximately 15% of them present only once. Time point of the sample: newly diagnosed GD, antithyroid drugs for less than 3 months. PBMCs were the source of the RNA used for TCR sequencing. The same sample was also used in a study of T cells in Graves' hyperthyroidism and ophthalmopathy.

The sequence derives from a woman in her twenties or thirties with Graves disease. The gene calls are TRBV11-3 and TRBJ2-1; 11 nucleotides line up with TRBD2. Sequenced material: peripheral blood mononuclear cells (PBMCs), taken at new diagnosis, from a patient treated with antithyroid drugs. Written as DNA, the CDR3 is TGTGCCAGCAGCTTCGAGGGGCTAGCGGGGGGTCATGGGGAGGTAAGCGAGCAGTTCTTC. Protein product: CASSFEGLAGGHGEVSEQFF.